The clone carrying this T cell receptor (beta chain) turned up a few times. Sequencing targeted expressed TCRB transcripts, as all isolated RNA had been reverse transcribed. The protocol was immunoSEQ multiplex PCR, while the TCRdb copy is restricted to in-frame clones and leaves out a portion. Among around 310,000 clones listed, approximately 9.9% were seen once. The germline V gene encodes CDR1 SGDLS and CDR2 YYNGEE. V shed 7 bases and J shed 8 bases, with 13 bases lying between them. This CDR3 contains 11 residues. This sample stems from a study of beta chain features in type 1 diabetes. Sequencing was carried out using naive CD4+ T cells from blood. The source of this sequence is a woman aged 25 to 39 in good health. This chain uses TRBV9 with TRBJ2-7, with D perhaps matching TRBD1 (6 bases). The CDR3, as DNA: TGTGCCAGCTCCCCCGGGGACAAGCAGTACTTC. This codes for CASSPGDKQYF.